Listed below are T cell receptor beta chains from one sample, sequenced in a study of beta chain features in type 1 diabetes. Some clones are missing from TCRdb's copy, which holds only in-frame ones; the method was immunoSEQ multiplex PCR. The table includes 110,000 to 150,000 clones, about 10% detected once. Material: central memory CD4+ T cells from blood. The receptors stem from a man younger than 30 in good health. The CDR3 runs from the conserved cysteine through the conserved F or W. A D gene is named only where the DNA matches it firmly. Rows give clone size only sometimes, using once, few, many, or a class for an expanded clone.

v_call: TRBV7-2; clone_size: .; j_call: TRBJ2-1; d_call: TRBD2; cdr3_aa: CASSRSGGGSYNEQFF; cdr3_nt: TGTGCCAGCAGCCGAAGCGGGGGGGGCTCCTACAATGAGCAGTTCTTC
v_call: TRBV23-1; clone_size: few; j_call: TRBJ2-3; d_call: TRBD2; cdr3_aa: CASRGGRDTQYF; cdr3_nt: TGCGCCAGCAGGGGGGGGAGGGATACGCAGTATTTT
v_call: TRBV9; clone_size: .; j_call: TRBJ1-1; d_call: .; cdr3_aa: CASSTDAGYTEAFF; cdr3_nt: TGTGCCAGCAGCACAGACGCGGGTTACACTGAAGCTTTCTTT
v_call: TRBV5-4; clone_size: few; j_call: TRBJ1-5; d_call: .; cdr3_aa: CASSIGVDQPQHF; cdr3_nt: TGTGCCAGCAGCATAGGGGTTGATCAGCCCCAGCATTTT
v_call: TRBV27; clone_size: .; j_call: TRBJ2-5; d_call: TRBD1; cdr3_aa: CASSQRGRETQYF; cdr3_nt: TGTGCCAGCAGCCAAAGGGGGCGAGAGACCCAGTACTTC
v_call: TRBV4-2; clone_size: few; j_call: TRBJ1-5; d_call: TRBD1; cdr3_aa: CASSQEQGLDQPQHF; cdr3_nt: TGTGCCAGCAGCCAAGAACAGGGGCTGGATCAGCCCCAGCATTTT
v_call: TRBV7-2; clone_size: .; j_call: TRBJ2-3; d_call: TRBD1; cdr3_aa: CASSPDRAGDTQYF; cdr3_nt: TGTGCCAGCAGCCCCGACAGGGCGGGAGATACGCAGTATTTT
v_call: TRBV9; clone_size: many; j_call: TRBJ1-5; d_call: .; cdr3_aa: CASSGEGSIYQPQHF; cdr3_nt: TGTGCCAGCAGCGGGGAGGGCAGTATTTATCAGCCCCAGCATTTT
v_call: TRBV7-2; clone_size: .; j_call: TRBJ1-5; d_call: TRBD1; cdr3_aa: CASSWGVTGEQPQHF; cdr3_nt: TGTGCCAGCAGCTGGGGAGTAACAGGGGAACAGCCCCAGCATTTT
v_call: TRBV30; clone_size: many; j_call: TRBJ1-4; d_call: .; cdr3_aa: CAWGANEKLFF; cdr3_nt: TGTGCCTGGGGAGCAAATGAAAAACTGTTTTTT
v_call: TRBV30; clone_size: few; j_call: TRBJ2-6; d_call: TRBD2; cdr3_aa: CAWEAGVSSGANVLTF; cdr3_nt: TGTGCCTGGGAAGCGGGGGTGAGCTCTGGGGCCAACGTCCTGACTTTC
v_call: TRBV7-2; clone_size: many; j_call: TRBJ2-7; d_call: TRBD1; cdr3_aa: CASSPGQGTFQEQYF; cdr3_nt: TGTGCCAGCAGCCCGGGACAGGGGACATTTCAGGAGCAGTACTTC
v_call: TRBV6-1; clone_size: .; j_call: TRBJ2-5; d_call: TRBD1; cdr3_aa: CASSLRQGRQTQYF; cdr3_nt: TGTGCCAGCAGTCTCCGACAGGGGAGGCAGACCCAGTACTTC
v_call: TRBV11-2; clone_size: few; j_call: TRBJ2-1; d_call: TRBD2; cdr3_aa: CASSLAGGYNEQFF; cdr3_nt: TGTGCCAGCAGCTTGGCGGGGGGATACAATGAGCAGTTCTTC
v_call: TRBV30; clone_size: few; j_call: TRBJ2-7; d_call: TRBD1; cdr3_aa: CAWSGKGAVRSYEQYF; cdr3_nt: TGTGCCTGGAGTGGGAAGGGGGCTGTTAGGTCCTACGAGCAGTACTTC
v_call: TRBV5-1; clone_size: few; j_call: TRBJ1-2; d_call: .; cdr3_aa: CASSLATGWDNGYTF; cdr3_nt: TGCGCCAGCAGCTTGGCGACAGGTTGGGACAATGGCTACACCTTC
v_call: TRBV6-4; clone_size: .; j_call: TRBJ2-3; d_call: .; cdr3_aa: CASSGVGADTQYF; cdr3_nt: TGTGCCAGCAGTGGCGTGGGAGCAGATACGCAGTATTTT
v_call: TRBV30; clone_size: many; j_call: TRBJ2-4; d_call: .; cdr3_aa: CAWSPRELAKNIQYF; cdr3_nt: TGTGCCTGGAGCCCGCGGGAACTAGCCAAAAACATTCAGTACTTC
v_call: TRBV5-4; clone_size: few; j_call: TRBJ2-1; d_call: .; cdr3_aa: CASSLAPHTDNEQFF; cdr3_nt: TGTGCCAGCAGCTTGGCCCCCCACACCGACAATGAGCAGTTCTTC
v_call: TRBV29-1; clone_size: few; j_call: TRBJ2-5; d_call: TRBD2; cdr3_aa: CSVESSGETQYF; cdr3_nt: TGCAGCGTTGAATCTAGCGGAGAGACCCAGTACTTC
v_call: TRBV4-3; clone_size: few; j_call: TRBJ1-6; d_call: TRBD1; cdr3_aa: CASSQVDRVNSPLHF; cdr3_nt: TGCGCCAGCAGCCAAGTTGACAGGGTCAATTCACCCCTCCACTTT
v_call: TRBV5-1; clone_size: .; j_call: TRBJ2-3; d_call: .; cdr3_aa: CASLLEGGPKGADTQYF; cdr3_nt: TGCGCCAGCCTTTTGGAGGGGGGGCCCAAGGGTGCAGATACGCAGTATTTT
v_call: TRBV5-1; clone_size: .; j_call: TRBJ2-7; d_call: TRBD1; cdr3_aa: CASSQIPGQGAYEQYF; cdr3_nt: TGCGCCAGCAGCCAAATCCCGGGACAGGGGGCCTACGAGCAGTACTTC
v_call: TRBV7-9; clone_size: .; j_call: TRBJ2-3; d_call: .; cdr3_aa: CASSRDTDTQYF; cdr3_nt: TGTGCCAGCAGCCGGGACACAGATACGCAGTATTTT